A single sample is the source of the 15 T cell receptor beta chains below, sequenced in a study of cytomegalovirus exposure and HLA in healthy donors. The PCR contained 60 Vbeta and 13 Jbeta primers. Some clones are missing from TCRdb's copy, which holds only in-frame ones; the method was immunoSEQ multiplex PCR. The table records around 230,000 clones, around 80% of them present only once. The sequencing input was PBMCs. Every receptor here comes from a boy between 10 and 17 years old in good health and CMV-seronegative.

The chain joins TRBV7-2 to TRBJ2-1; 9 positions agree with TRBD2. The CDR3 contains 17 residues. With V trimmed by 1 base and J by 1 base, 5 bases remained unmatched. In germline, CDR1 is SGHTA, CDR2 FQGNSA. The CDR3 DNA follows: TGTGCCAGCAGCTTAGTAGGCGGGGGGGGGTCCTACAATGAGCAGTTCTTC. Protein product: CASSLVGGGGSYNEQFF.

The chain couples TRBV7-9 to TRBJ1-1; D remains ambiguous. Germline-derived CDR1 and CDR2 are SEHNR and FQNEAQ (reference sequence). The CDR3 length is 16 residues. Trimming took 5 bases from V and 0 from J, leaving 16 bases between them. Here the CDR3 reads CASSPSPHSMNTEAFF. The CDR3 nucleotides read TGTGCCAGCAGCCCTTCACCCCACAGCATGAACACTGAAGCTTTCTTT.

CDR3 in DNA: TGTGCCAGTAGGGTCGCTAGCGGGACCACCTACGAGCAGTACTTC. It translates to CASRVASGTTYEQYF. The chain links TRBV19 to TRBJ2-7; TRBD2 matches at 9 bases. Germline V gene lookup returns CDR1 LNHDA and CDR2 SQIVND (reference sequence). The trim removed 6 bases at V and 2 bases at J, leaving 8 bases unmatched. The CDR3 is 15 residues long.

This rearrangement joins TRBV10-3 to TRBJ2-5; 9 nucleotides align to TRBD1. This CDR3 region has 15 residues. CDR1 is ENHRY and CDR2 is SYGVKD in the germline V gene. The V segment lost 5 bases and the J segment 3 bases; nucleotides outside the gene matches: 7. CDR3 sequence reads: CAISSSGTGKETQYF. The CDR3 nucleotides are TGTGCCATCAGTTCTTCCGGGACAGGGAAAGAGACCCAGTACTTC.

The genes are TRBV2 and TRBJ1-5; 7 bases are a match to TRBD1. The germline V gene has CDR1 SNHLY and CDR2 FYNNEI. The CDR3 loop spans 14 amino acids. Unmatched junction bases numbered 6, after V lost 5 bases and J lost 5 bases. The CDR3 spells CASSPLTGDQPQHF. CDR3 DNA: TGTGCCAGCAGTCCCCTCACAGGGGATCAGCCCCAGCATTTT.

This clone has just a few counts. The chain combines TRBV7-2 with TRBJ1-6; no reliable D call. Trimming cost V 6 bases and J 8 bases, with 17 bases left between them. The CDR3 has 15 residues. The germline V gene has CDR1 SGHTA and CDR2 FQGNSA. CDR3 nucleotide sequence: TGTGCCAGCAGTTCCCTCGCGCGCGGGGATTCACCCCTCCACTTT. Its protein is CASSSLARGDSPLHF.

This clone was counted a few times. The chain joins TRBV5-5 to TRBJ2-7; D may be TRBD1 (5 bases). CDR1 is SGHKS, CDR2 YYEKEE, per germline (reference sequence). Trimming pared 0 bases from V and 3 bases from J, leaving 10 bases between. The length of the CDR3 is 14 residues. In nucleotides, the CDR3 is TGTGCCAGCAGCTTGGATGGGGCAGTCTACGAGCAGTACTTC. It specifies CASSLDGAVYEQYF.

As concerns this clone: At one end the junction does not follow the germline gene, possibly because of a read error. The chain couples TRBV7-9 to TRBJ1-1; D may be TRBD1 (5 bases). The CDR3 covers 17 residues. CDR1 is SEHNR, CDR2 FQNEAQ, per germline (reference sequence). The DNA for the CDR3 is TGTTCCAGCAGCTTAGGATCCAGGGTAAGGATGAACACTGAAGCTTTCTTT. Encoded protein: CSSSLGSRVRMNTEAFF.

The V call is TRBV30, the J call TRBJ2-1, with D maybe TRBD2 (6 bases). V lost 2 bases and J lost 3, with 14 bases in between. CDR1 GTSNPN and CDR2 SVGIG come from the germline V gene (reference sequence). The CDR3 has 15 residues. CDR3 DNA sequence: TGTGCCTGGAGTAGGTCGCGGGGTGGCTACAATGAGCAGTTCTTC. Protein: CAWSRSRGGYNEQFF.

The rearrangement joins TRBV4-2 to TRBJ2-7; 9 bases agree with TRBD2. After removal of 4 bases from V and 5 bases from J, the junction contained 9 bases not matched to a gene. The V gene's germline CDR1 is LGHNA and CDR2 YNFKEQ. The length of the CDR3 is 15 residues. Here the CDR3 reads CASSRQPGLAHEQYF. Here the CDR3 DNA reads TGTGCCAGCAGCCGTCAACCGGGACTAGCCCACGAGCAGTACTTC.

The chain joins TRBV29-1 to TRBJ2-3; 9 bases align to TRBD1. V shed 6 bases and J 4 bases; nucleotides not matched to a gene: 8. This CDR3 comprises 14 residues. CDR1 is SQVTM, CDR2 ANQGSEA, per germline. CDR3 coding DNA: TGCAGCGTAAAGGGGGACAGGGAGGCAGATACGCAGTATTTT. It yields the protein CSVKGDREADTQYF.

The chain couples TRBV7-6 to TRBJ2-5; the match to TRBD1 covers 9 bases. Trimming cost V 2 bases and J 5 bases; bases outside gene matches: 9. CDR3 size: 16 residues. The germline gives CDR1 SGHVS, CDR2 FNYEAQ. The CDR3 reads CASSLIGQGTAETQYF. As DNA, the CDR3 is TGTGCCAGCAGCTTAATTGGACAGGGGACGGCGGAGACCCAGTACTTC.

The V call is TRBV11-3, the J call TRBJ2-7, with 11 positions matching TRBD1. V dropped 5 bases and J dropped 6; count of bases not matched to a gene: 12. From germline, CDR1 is SGHNT and CDR2 YENEEA. This CDR3 is built from 16 residues. The CDR3 sequence is CASSPDTGTGGLEQYF. CDR3 sequence (DNA): TGTGCCAGCAGCCCGGATACCGGGACAGGGGGACTCGAGCAGTACTTC.

This chain joins TRBV5-1 and TRBJ2-4; 15 nucleotides match TRBD2. Trimming cost V 3 bases and J 3 bases; bases outside gene matches: 7. The CDR3 runs to 18 residues. Germline lookup yields CDR1 SGHRS and CDR2 YFSETQ. CDR3 bases: TGCGCCAGCAGCTGGGGGACTAGCGGGAGGATAGACAAAAACATTCAGTACTTC. Translated: CASSWGTSGRIDKNIQYF.

The rearrangement joins TRBV11-3 to TRBJ1-4, with 7 bases fitting TRBD1. From germline, CDR1 is SGHNT and CDR2 YENEEA. The CDR3 has 18 amino acids. V was clipped by 2 bases and J by 0 bases; unmatched bases: 9. CDR3 loop: CASSLTRGTVATNEKLFF. The CDR3 bases are TGTGCCAGCAGCTTAACCAGAGGGACAGTTGCAACTAATGAAAAACTGTTTTTT.